The 20 T cell receptor beta chains below come from one sample, sequenced in a study of T-cell reconstitution after alpha-beta-depleted transplantation in children. Preparation of the TCRbeta library involved a method that used unique molecular identifiers. MiXCR was run by TCRdb on the PCR reads, yielding one entry per CDR3 protein. The sample lists hundreds of thousands of distinct CDR3 sequences, over 15% seen once, with approximately 1% in the top ten. The input for sequencing was PBMCs from the stem cell graft donor, taken from the stem cell graft. The origin of the receptors is a human donor who donated a stem cell graft to a child with acute myeloid leukemia.

This clonotype was seen ten or more times. This chain links TRBV25-1 with TRBJ2-7; D gene uncertain. Germline V gene sequence: CDR1 MGHDK, CDR2 SYGVNS. This CDR3 is 10 amino acids long. The V and J ends lost 8 bases and 7 bases respectively, with 9 bases between them. This CDR3 reads CASVGSEQYF. The CDR3 region has the DNA TGTGCCAGCGTAGGTTCGGAGCAGTACTTC.

This clonotype has a handful of counts. The chain joins TRBV12-3 or TRBV12-4 to TRBJ1-2, with 8 positions matching TRBD1. The length of the CDR3 is 13 residues. Germline trimming cut 3 bases from V and 8 bases from J; bases unmatched to any gene: 5. The CDR3 DNA reads as TGTGCCAGCAGTTTCGACAGGGGATTGGGCTACACCTTC. As protein: CASSFDRGLGYTF.

This clonotype was observed at least ten times. J is TRBJ1-1 and V is TRBV20-1, with D perhaps TRBD1 (6 bases). CDR1 is DFQATT and CDR2 is SNEGSKA in the germline V gene (reference sequence). The CDR3 covers 14 residues. V lost 5 bases and J lost 4, with 17 bases in between. CDR3 amino acids: CSAGGREGSTEAFF. For the CDR3, the DNA is TGCAGTGCTGGGGGCCGGGAGGGGTCCACTGAAGCTTTCTTT.

This chain links TRBV4-1 with TRBJ2-1, with TRBD1 identical over 8 bases. Germline-derived CDR1 and CDR2 are MGHRA and YSYEKL. The V segment lost 8 bases and the J segment 1 base; nucleotides outside the gene matches: 4. This CDR3 comprises 14 residues. CDR3 coding DNA: TGCGCCAGCGCGACAGGGGTTTCCTACAATGAGCAGTTCTTC. It translates to CASATGVSYNEQFF.

This clonotype was counted only a few times. CDR3 nucleotide sequence: TGTGCCACCATGGACTCCTACAATGAGCAGTTCTTC. Amino acids: CATMDSYNEQFF. V gene TRBV24-1 combines with J gene TRBJ2-1, with D hard to call. Germline V gene sequence: CDR1 KGHDR, CDR2 SFDVKD. Trimming pared 8 bases from V and 0 bases from J, leaving 4 bases between. The CDR3 spans 12 residues.

There are many counts of this clonotype. The chain is built from TRBV20-1 and TRBJ2-1; D might be TRBD1 (6 bases). The CDR3 extends over 13 amino acids. Germline CDR1 reads DFQATT; CDR2 reads SNEGSKA (reference sequence). The V gene lost 0 bases and the J gene lost 7 bases, with 10 bases spanning the gap. In DNA form, the CDR3 reads TGCAGTGCTAGAGATCCGAGGGGGAATGAGCAGTTCTTC. This codes for CSARDPRGNEQFF.

This clonotype was counted at least ten times. The V gene is TRBV20-1, the J gene TRBJ2-7; 7 bases agree with TRBD1. This CDR3 region has 15 residues. Germline V gives CDR1 DFQATT, CDR2 SNEGSKA (reference sequence). J gave up 0 bases and V 0 bases, and 5 bases lay outside the gene matches. This CDR3 is CSARDGKGASYEQYF. The CDR3 DNA reads TGCAGTGCTAGAGATGGGAAGGGGGCCTCCTACGAGCAGTACTTC.

This clonotype showed up just a few times. The CDR3 here is CASSLETGRINSPLHF. CDR3 nucleotide sequence: TGCGCCAGCAGCTTGGAGACAGGGCGGATCAATTCACCCCTCCACTTT. The V and J genes are TRBV5-1 and TRBJ1-6, with TRBD1 matching 7 bases. This CDR3 comprises 16 residues. Trimming removed 0 bases from V and 7 bases from J; junction bases left unmatched: 7. Germline V gives CDR1 SGHRS, CDR2 YFSETQ.

The chain joins TRBV10-2 to TRBJ2-1; 7 bases map to TRBD1. Looked up from germline, CDR1 is WSHSY and CDR2 is SAAADI. V shed 6 bases, J shed 4 bases, and the junction held 6 bases outside the gene matches. The CDR3 extends over 14 amino acids. This chain's CDR3 is CASRPETGYNEQFF. The CDR3 region has the DNA TGCGCCAGCAGACCCGAGACAGGGTACAATGAGCAGTTCTTC.

This chain joins TRBV5-1 and TRBJ2-3; unclear D gene. Germline assignment: CDR1 SGHRS and CDR2 YFSETQ. CDR3 length: 14 amino acids. Trimming shortened V by 4 bases and J by 0 bases, and 9 bases separated the two germline ends. Here the CDR3 reads CASSRERSTDTQYF. The DNA of the CDR3 is TGCGCCAGCAGCAGGGAAAGGAGCACAGATACGCAGTATTTT.

V and J are TRBV24-1 and TRBJ2-1; TRBD1 aligns across 10 bases. V lost 8 bases to trimming and J lost 6 bases; unmatched junction nucleotides: 9. The CDR3 contains 15 residues. Germline V gives CDR1 KGHDR, CDR2 SFDVKD. The DNA of the CDR3 is TGTGCCACCAAAATAGGACAGGGGGTTAGCAATGAGCAGTTCTTC. Encoded protein: CATKIGQGVSNEQFF.

The sample holds a few counts of this clonotype. V is TRBV6-1 and J is TRBJ1-5; 9 bases align to TRBD1. The CDR3 contains 15 residues. The V gene end was trimmed by 7 bases and the J gene end by 4 bases; junction bases not matched to a gene: 8. Germline CDR1 reads MNHNS; CDR2 reads SASEGT. CDR3 coding DNA: TGTGCCAGCAACCCGGACAGGGGACTTAATCAGCCCCAGCATTTT. Protein sequence: CASNPDRGLNQPQHF.

Only one count was recorded for this clonotype. A much larger clone lies one base from this, so it may be a read error. The chain combines TRBV18 with TRBJ2-1, with 9 positions matching TRBD2. This CDR3 has 15 amino acids. V lost 3 bases and J lost 5; bases outside the gene matches: 5. Germline V CDR1 and CDR2: KGHSH, LQKENI. Here the CDR3 DNA reads TGTGCCAGCTCACCTCGGACTAGCGACCACAATGAGCAGTTCTTC. The encoded protein is CASSPRTSDHNEQFF.

This clonotype was picked up many times. The CDR3 here is CASSTAATFGTEAFF. CDR3 bases: TGTGCCAGCAGTACGGCAGCAACTTTTGGCACTGAAGCTTTCTTT. The chain employs TRBV12-3 or TRBV12-4 and TRBJ1-1; D not certain. The CDR3 covers 15 residues. Trimming took 5 bases from V and 4 from J, leaving 17 bases between them.

V usage is TRBV12-3 or TRBV12-4 and J usage is TRBJ1-2; 7 positions agree with TRBD1. J was trimmed by 6 bases and V by 6 bases; bases with no gene match: 7. The CDR3 has 13 amino acids. The CDR3 bases are TGTGCCAGCAGGAGACAGGGAAGCGATGGCTACACCTTC. This codes for CASRRQGSDGYTF.

This clonotype was counted only a few times. This chain joins TRBV29-1 and TRBJ1-1; D is ambiguous. This CDR3 is built from 12 residues. Germline V CDR1 and CDR2: SQVTM, ANQGSEA. Trimming shortened V by 0 bases and J by 10 bases, and 12 bases separated the two germline ends. Here the CDR3 DNA reads TGCAGCGTTGAAGATCCGGGGTGGGGAGCTTTCTTT. This translates into CSVEDPGWGAFF.

The sample holds a few counts of this clonotype. The chain couples TRBV6-1 to TRBJ2-1; tentatively, D is TRBD1 or TRBD2 (5 bases each). V was pared by 4 bases and J by 8 bases, with 12 bases between. From germline, CDR1 is MNHNS and CDR2 SASEGT. CDR3 length: 13 residues. The CDR3 is CASSGLGVHEQFF. CDR3 coding DNA: TGTGCCAGCAGTGGGCTGGGGGTCCATGAGCAGTTCTTC.

V usage is TRBV20-1 and J usage is TRBJ2-2, with a weak D call TRBD1 (8 bases). V dropped 5 bases and J dropped 4 bases, with 14 bases sitting between them. This CDR3 is 14 amino acids long. Germline assignment: CDR1 DFQATT and CDR2 SNEGSKA (reference sequence). CDR3 sequence: CSAPDREGTGELFF. The CDR3 bases are TGCAGTGCTCCGGACAGGGAGGGCACCGGGGAGCTGTTTTTT.

There are many counts of this clonotype. The chain combines TRBV20-1 with TRBJ1-1, with 9 bases fitting TRBD1. Germline V lookup: CDR1 DFQATT, CDR2 SNEGSKA (reference sequence). The CDR3 loop spans 12 amino acids. V lost 3 bases to trimming and J lost 10 bases; unmatched junction nucleotides: 6. CDR3 sequence (DNA): TGCAGTGCTAGGGGAAGACAGGGGGTAGCTTTCTTT. It is translated as CSARGRQGVAFF.

At least ten counts were recorded for this clonotype. The chain is built from TRBV29-1 and TRBJ2-1, with TRBD2 matching over 9 bases. The ends lost 4 bases at V and 6 bases at J; junction bases unmatched: 7. Germline CDR1 SQVTM, CDR2 ANQGSEA. CDR3 length: 14 amino acids. CDR3 nucleotide sequence: TGCAGCGTTGCGCAGCGGGGGGTCTTCAATGAGCAGTTCTTC. Amino acid sequence: CSVAQRGVFNEQFF.